This paragraph covers one T cell receptor (beta chain) sequence. The sample comes from a study of blood T cell repertoires in COVID-19. Across the study: Samples representing acute and convalescent COVID-19 were sourced from the United States, Italy and Spain. Sources were T cells, B-cell-depleted T cells, or PBMCs; the material itself was cDNA or gDNA.

Original processing methods: Estimation of nucleated cell counts relied on the amplification of reference gene primers. Assay: immunoSEQ multiplex PCR; the TCRdb copy retains only in-frame clones and omits some. V and J calls and clone size are as listed in that table; D and trimming were resolved from the DNA. Found here are some 56,000 clones, 80% of them singletons; the top ten hold more than 5.5%. CDR1 and CDR2 (germline): LNHDA, SQIVND (reference sequence). This CDR3 is built from 19 residues. V lost 0 bases and J lost 7; bases outside the gene matches: 16. The clonotype originates from a man in his 60s with acute or convalescent COVID-19. The V gene is TRBV19, the J gene TRBJ1-1; 11 bases align to TRBD1. Specimen: peripheral blood. The CDR3 DNA reads TGTGCCAGTAGTATAGACCCACGGACAGGGGGCTTAAGGACGCATGAAGCTTTCTTT. It is translated as CASSIDPRTGGLRTHEAFF. Full variable domain (rest looked up from reference TRBV19 and TRBJ1-1): DGGITQSPKYLFRKEGQNVTLSCEQNLNHDAMYWYRQDPGQGLRLIYYSQIVNDFQKGDIAEGYSVSREKKESFPLTVTSAQKNPTAFYLCASSIDPRTGGLRTHEAFFGQGTRLTVV.